A single sample gave rise to the 29 T cell receptor beta chains below, sequenced in a study of glioma-infiltrating T cells. TCR alpha and beta CDR3 regions were amplified from RNA using iRepertoire nested multiplex PCR. In TCRdb, the multiplex PCR reads were re-called with MiXCR into one record per CDR3 protein. Among about 110,000 distinct CDR3 sequences listed, 25% to 30% were seen once. The sample taken for sequencing was glioma tissue, nonneoplastic brain tissue, or PBMCs (not recorded which). These receptors were collected from a human donor with low-grade glioma or glioblastoma, undergoing nonglioma brain surgery, or in good health (not recorded which).

The chain is built from TRBV4-1 and TRBJ1-5, with 7 bases lining up with TRBD1. This CDR3 spans 18 amino acids. The V gene end was trimmed by 4 bases and the J gene end by 1 base; junction bases not matched to a gene: 13. Germline V gene lookup returns CDR1 MGHRA and CDR2 YSYEKL. The chain's CDR3 is CASSRDPLGGSSNQPQHF. Here the CDR3 DNA reads TGCGCCAGCAGCCGAGATCCCTTAGGGGGCAGCAGCAATCAGCCCCAGCATTTT.

In its sample, this clonotype was seen many times. The CDR3 DNA is TGTGCCAGCACTCTGGGAGGGAGCACAGATACGCAGTATTTT. Amino acid sequence: CASTLGGSTDTQYF. This chain joins TRBV11-3 and TRBJ2-3; 7 positions agree with TRBD2. Germline V gene data show CDR1 as SGHNT and CDR2 as YENEEA. With V trimmed by 7 bases and J by 0 bases, 4 bases remained unmatched. This CDR3 has 14 residues.

This clonotype was recorded at least ten times. The J gene is TRBJ1-2, the V gene TRBV27, with D perhaps matching TRBD1 (6 bases). The CDR3 runs to 14 residues. Per the germline V gene, CDR1 is MNHEY and CDR2 is SMNVEV (reference sequence). V shed 7 bases and J shed 4 bases, with 16 bases lying between them. This CDR3 reads CASTTHRAPYGYTF. The CDR3 DNA reads as TGTGCCAGCACCACGCACAGGGCCCCCTATGGCTACACCTTC.

Of note for this clonotype: At one end the junction does not follow the germline gene, possibly because of a read error. The rearrangement uses TRBV4-1 and TRBJ2-7, with unresolved D. CDR1 is MGHRA, CDR2 YSYEKL, per germline. CDR3 length equals 14 residues. The chain's CDR3 is CASSQVAQAYGQYF. The CDR3, as DNA: TGCGCCAGCAGCCAAGTGGCCCAGGCCTACGGGCAGTACTTC.

This clonotype was seen repeatedly, ten times or more. This chain uses TRBV7-7 with TRBJ2-7; perhaps TRBD2 as D (5 bases). Germline V lookup: CDR1 SSHAT, CDR2 FNYEAQ (reference sequence). The CDR3 is 14 residues long. V shed 5 bases and J shed 6 bases, with 17 bases lying between them. The CDR3 reads CASSPATSAGEQYF. The DNA of the CDR3 is TGTGCCAGCAGCCCAGCGACCAGTGCGGGCGAGCAGTACTTC.

This clonotype was counted ten times or more. The chain is built from TRBV20-1 and TRBJ1-3; D gene unclear. Trimming took 5 bases from V and 2 from J, leaving 4 bases between them. Germline V CDR1 and CDR2: DFQATT, SNEGSKA (reference sequence). This CDR3 has 11 amino acids. CDR3 sequence reads: CSAVAGNTIYF. In DNA form, the CDR3 reads TGCAGTGCTGTCGCTGGAAACACCATATATTTT.

In regard to this clonotype: A much larger clone lies one base from this, so it may be a read error. CDR3 loop: CASSDRDRGYTGELFF. In nucleotides, the CDR3 is TGTGCCAGCAGCGACCGGGACAGGGGGTACACCGGGGAGCTGTTTTTT. V gene TRBV7-2 combines with J gene TRBJ2-2; TRBD1 matches 11 bases. In germline, CDR1 is SGHTA, CDR2 FQGNSA. CDR3 length: 16 residues. V lost 5 bases, J lost 3 bases, and 5 bases stayed unmatched.

Remarks on this clonotype: One base away lies a much larger clone, so this may be a sequencing read error. The chain is built from TRBV29-1 and TRBJ2-1; a weak D match, TRBD2 (5 bases). Trimming stripped 1 base from V and 4 bases from J, with 11 bases between. Per germline, CDR1 SQVTM and CDR2 ANQGSEA. The CDR3 spans 14 residues. CDR3 amino acids: CSVEGIGRYNEQFF. CDR3 sequence (DNA): TGCAGCGTTGAAGGGATAGGGAGATACAATGAGCAGTTCTTC.

This clonotype was recorded at least ten times. This chain uses TRBV27 with TRBJ1-5, with unresolved D. This CDR3 is built from 14 residues. The germline V gene encodes CDR1 MNHEY and CDR2 SMNVEV (reference sequence). V gave up 5 bases and J gave up 3 bases, with 11 bases separating them. The CDR3 DNA reads as TGTGCCAGCAGTCCCGGACGGGACAATCAGCCCCAGCATTTT. Amino acids: CASSPGRDNQPQHF.

This clonotype was seen ten or more times. V usage is TRBV27 and J usage is TRBJ2-1; D unclear. Per the germline V gene, CDR1 is MNHEY and CDR2 is SMNVEV (reference sequence). V lost 8 bases, J lost 5 bases, and 4 bases lay in between. The CDR3 contains 10 residues. CDR3: CASEDNEQFF. The CDR3 DNA sequence: TGTGCCAGCGAGGACAATGAGCAGTTCTTC.

Regarding this clonotype: This could be a read error, since a much larger clone is one nucleotide away. The genes are TRBV19 and TRBJ1-5; 11 bases are a match to TRBD1. Germline-derived CDR1 and CDR2 are LNHDA and SQIVND (reference sequence). The CDR3 runs 13 residues. The CDR3 nucleotides read TGTGCCCGTAGTTGGGACAGGGGGGAGCCCCAGCATTTT. Protein product: CARSWDRGEPQHF.

The V and J genes are TRBV27 and TRBJ2-1; no reliable D call. Trimming took 5 bases from V and 12 from J, leaving 20 bases between them. CDR1 and CDR2 (germline): MNHEY, SMNVEV (reference sequence). The CDR3 runs 14 residues. CDR3 sequence reads: CASSQTTLSYVQFF. The CDR3 coding sequence is TGTGCCAGCAGTCAAACTACCCTCTCCTACGTGCAGTTCTTC.

This clonotype was seen many times. V is TRBV20-1 and J is TRBJ2-7; D may correspond to TRBD1 or TRBD2 (5 bases each). Germline values: CDR1 DFQATT, CDR2 SNEGSKA (reference sequence). With 0 bases removed from V and 7 bases from J, the gap between germline ends came to 10 bases. CDR3 length: 12 residues. DNA for the CDR3: TGCAGTGCTAGAGAGAGGGGACGAGAGCAGTACTTC. Residues: CSARERGREQYF.

The CDR3 sequence: CAWSAGTGVYEQYF. CDR3 nucleotides: TGTGCCTGGAGTGCTGGGACAGGGGTATACGAGCAGTACTTC. The rearrangement links TRBV30 to TRBJ2-7, with 10 bases fitting TRBD1. The germline V gene has CDR1 GTSNPN and CDR2 SVGIG (reference sequence). This CDR3 is built from 14 residues. V shed 1 base and J 4 bases; nucleotides not matched to a gene: 4.

This clonotype was seen ten or more times. The V call is TRBV2, the J call TRBJ1-6, with D possibly TRBD1 on 6 matching bases. The germline gives CDR1 SNHLY, CDR2 FYNNEI. Trimming shortened V by 7 bases and J by 7 bases, and 17 bases separated the two germline ends. The CDR3 is 15 residues long. CDR3 nucleotide sequence: TGTGCCAGCACCCTTGAGGAACAGGGAAATTCACCCCTCCACTTT. This sequence encodes CASTLEEQGNSPLHF.

This clonotype was seen repeatedly, ten times or more. V and J are TRBV7-2 and TRBJ2-7, with D maybe TRBD2 (6 bases). Trimming stripped 5 bases from V and 1 base from J, with 12 bases between. The CDR3 length is 14 residues. Germline values: CDR1 SGHTA, CDR2 FQGNSA. The CDR3 DNA sequence: TGTGCCAGCAGCCTTCTGGGAGGATCCTACGAGCAGTACTTC. The encoded protein is CASSLLGGSYEQYF.

Only one count was recorded for this clonotype. One end of the junction varies from germline; a read error may be responsible. V is TRBV7-3 and J is TRBJ2-3, with D tentatively TRBD2 (5 bases). Germline V CDR1 and CDR2: SGHTA, FQGTGA. The CDR3 contains 15 residues. The CDR3 region is CASSLKGLALDKQYF. CDR3 in DNA: TGTGCCAGCAGCTTAAAAGGCCTAGCATTGGATAAGCAGTATTTT.

This clonotype has ten or more counts. As DNA, the CDR3 is TGCGCCAGCAGCCGAGGAGTTATCCCCAACCTAGCGAACAAGGCCAAAAACATTCAGTACTTC. This gives the protein CASSRGVIPNLANKAKNIQYF. The chain has TRBV4-1 and TRBJ2-4, with a possible D match to TRBD2 (6 bases). V shed 4 bases and J shed 1 base, with 29 bases lying between them. This CDR3 has 21 amino acids. Germline V lookup: CDR1 MGHRA, CDR2 YSYEKL.

This chain joins TRBV5-1 and TRBJ1-5; D possibly corresponds to TRBD1 (5 bases). Trimming shortened V by 0 bases and J by 8 bases, and 15 bases separated the two germline ends. Germline CDR1 is SGHRS and CDR2 is YFSETQ. The CDR3 totals 15 residues. The chain's CDR3 is CASSLEGIGGEPQHF. Written as DNA, the CDR3 is TGCGCCAGCAGCTTGGAGGGCATTGGGGGTGAGCCCCAGCATTTT.

The chain employs TRBV9 and TRBJ2-5, with no clear D. Between the trimmed V and J ends, which lost 3 bases and 7 bases, there was a span of 7 bases. This CDR3 contains 11 residues. In germline, CDR1 is SGDLS, CDR2 YYNGEE. The DNA of the CDR3 is TGTGCCAGCAGCGGTGGTGGGACCCAGTACTTC. This sequence encodes CASSGGGTQYF.

This clonotype has only a few counts. V usage is TRBV19 and J usage is TRBJ1-5; D not certain. The CDR3 has 16 amino acids. Per germline, CDR1 LNHDA and CDR2 SQIVND (reference sequence). The germline V and J ends were trimmed by 1 base and 0 bases, with 10 bases remaining between them. In DNA form, the CDR3 reads TGTGCCAGTAGTATAGCCGGCCTTTATAGCAATCAGCCCCAGCATTTT. Protein: CASSIAGLYSNQPQHF.

A remark on this clonotype: Without the conserved terminal phenylalanine or tryptophan, this CDR3 likely stems from a read error. The chain combines TRBV6-5 with TRBJ1-1, with 9 nucleotides matching TRBD1. CDR3 length equals 12 residues. Germline V lookup: CDR1 MNHEY, CDR2 SVGAGI. The CDR3: CTSGQGIVEAFY. The CDR3 nucleotides read TGTACCAGTGGACAGGGGATTGTTGAAGCTTTCTAT.

As concerns this clonotype: Germline and junction disagree at one end, which may indicate a read error. The rearrangement links TRBV7-2 to TRBJ2-7; D call uncertain. The CDR3 sequence is 12 residues long. In germline, CDR1 is SGHTA, CDR2 FQGNSA. Written as DNA, the CDR3 is TGCGCCAGCAGCCTCTCGAACTGCGAGCAGTACTTC. Translating it yields CASSLSNCEQYF.

Ten or more counts support this clonotype. The chain is built from TRBV18 and TRBJ2-1, with TRBD1 matching 10 bases. This CDR3 is built from 16 residues. V gave up 6 bases and J gave up 3 bases; unmatched junction bases: 8. CDR1 and CDR2 (germline): KGHSH, LQKENI. The CDR3 DNA sequence: TGTGCCAGCTCCCTTCAGGGGACAGGGGTCTACAATGAGCAGTTCTTC. Translated, it gives CASSLQGTGVYNEQFF.

Ten or more counts support this clonotype. The chain is built from TRBV9 and TRBJ1-1; D is possibly TRBD1 (5 bases). Germline V CDR1 and CDR2: SGDLS, YYNGEE. The CDR3 runs 14 residues. V was pared by 3 bases and J by 0 bases, with 9 bases between. CDR3 nucleotide sequence: TGTGCCAGCAGCGGGGGCCTCCTGAACACTGAAGCTTTCTTT. This translates into CASSGGLLNTEAFF.

This clonotype came up many times. For the CDR3, the DNA is TGTGCCAGCAGCTTAGCGGCGGGGAACACTGAAGCTTTCTTT. This translates into CASSLAAGNTEAFF. The chain employs TRBV7-2 and TRBJ1-1; D is ambiguous. Germline V gene lookup returns CDR1 SGHTA and CDR2 FQGNSA. Trimming removed 0 bases at V and 1 base at J, with 6 bases between. This CDR3 has 14 amino acids.

The chain employs TRBV5-1 and TRBJ2-1; 7 positions agree with TRBD1. J gave up 2 bases and V 2 bases, and 4 bases lay outside the gene matches. From germline, CDR1 is SGHRS and CDR2 YFSETQ. The CDR3 loop spans 15 amino acids. As DNA, the CDR3 is TGCGCCAGCAGCTTACGACAGGGAGCCTACAATGAGCAGTTCTTC. This sequence encodes CASSLRQGAYNEQFF.

This clonotype was counted ten times or more. The rearrangement uses TRBV6-1 and TRBJ2-1; possibly TRBD1 or TRBD2 for D (5 bases each). Germline-derived CDR1 and CDR2 are MNHNS and SASEGT. The ends were cut back, 6 bases at V and 0 bases at J, with 12 bases in the middle. The length of the CDR3 is 15 residues. CDR3 in amino acids: CASSLGTVSYNEQFF. The CDR3 DNA is TGTGCCAGCAGCCTAGGGACGGTCTCCTACAATGAGCAGTTCTTC.

This clonotype has at least ten counts. The chain joins TRBV19 to TRBJ1-2; D call uncertain. Trimming cost V 5 bases and J 8 bases, with 15 bases left between them. The V gene's germline CDR1 is LNHDA and CDR2 SQIVND (reference sequence). The CDR3 covers 13 residues. The CDR3 DNA reads as TGTGCCAGTAGTCTCGAAGCTCGGGGAGGCTACACCTTC. This codes for CASSLEARGGYTF.